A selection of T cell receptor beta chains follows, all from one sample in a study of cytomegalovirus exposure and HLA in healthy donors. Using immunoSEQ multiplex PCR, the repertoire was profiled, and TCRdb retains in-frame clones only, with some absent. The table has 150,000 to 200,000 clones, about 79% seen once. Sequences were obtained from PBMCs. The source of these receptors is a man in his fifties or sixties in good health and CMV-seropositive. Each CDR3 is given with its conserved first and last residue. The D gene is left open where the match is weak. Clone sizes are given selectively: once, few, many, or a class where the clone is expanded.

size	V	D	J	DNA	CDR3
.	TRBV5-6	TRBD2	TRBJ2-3	TGTGCCAGCAGCTTGGTAGCTAGCGGGGGCCCAAGCACAGATACGCAGTATTTT	CASSLVASGGPSTDTQYF
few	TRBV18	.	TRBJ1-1	TGTGCCAGCTCACCAAACAGGCAGAACACTGAAGCTTTCTTT	CASSPNRQNTEAFF
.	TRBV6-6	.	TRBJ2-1	TGTGCCAGCAGTTACGAGGCCAGGGGAAATGAGCAGTTCTTC	CASSYEARGNEQFF
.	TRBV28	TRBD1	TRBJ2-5	TGTGCCAGCAGCCGCGGACAGGGAGAGACCCAGTACTTC	CASSRGQGETQYF
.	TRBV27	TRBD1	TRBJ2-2	TGTGCCAGCAGGAACAGGGGGCGCAACGGGGAGCTGTTTTTT	CASRNRGRNGELFF
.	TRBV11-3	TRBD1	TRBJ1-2	TGTGCCAGCAGCGACGGGACAGTAAGTAATGGCTACACCTTC	CASSDGTVSNGYTF
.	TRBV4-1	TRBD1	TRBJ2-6	TGCGCCAGCAGCCAATCGGGGACAGGGGGCCCCGCTGGGGCCAACGTCCTGACTTTC	CASSQSGTGGPAGANVLTF
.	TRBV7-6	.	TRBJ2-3	TGTGCCAGCAGCTTAGTCGCAGGGGGCACAGATACGCAGTATTTT	CASSLVAGGTDTQYF
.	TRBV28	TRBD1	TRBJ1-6	TGTGCCAGTGGGACAGCCCTTAATTCACCCCTCCACTTT	CASGTALNSPLHF
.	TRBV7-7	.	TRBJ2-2	TGTGCCAGCAGCTCCCGGCAGGGGGGTACCGGGGAGCTGTTTTTT	CASSSRQGGTGELFF
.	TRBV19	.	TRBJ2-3	TGTGCCAGTAGTATAGCAGGGACAGATACGCAGTATTTT	CASSIAGTDTQYF
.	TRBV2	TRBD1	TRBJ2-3	TGTGCCATCCCAGGGGGCCGGACAGATACGCAGTATTTT	CAIPGGRTDTQYF
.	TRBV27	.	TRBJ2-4	TGTGCCAGCAGCCTCACTCGGCCAGGGGACTACACACAAAGGACGTACTTC	CASSLTRPGDYTQRTYF
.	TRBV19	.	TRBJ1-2	TGTGCCAGTAGGATACAGGGTGCCCTCTATGGCTACACCTTC	CASRIQGALYGYTF
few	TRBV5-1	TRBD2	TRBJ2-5	TGCGCCAGCAGCTTGGCGGGGGGTCAGGGTAAAGAGACCCAGTACTTC	CASSLAGGQGKETQYF
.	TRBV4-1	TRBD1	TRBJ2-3	TGCGCCAGCAGCCTGAGAACCGGGACAGGAAGCACAGATACGCAGTATTTT	CASSLRTGTGSTDTQYF
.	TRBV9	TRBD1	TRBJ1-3	TGTGCCAGCAGCGTAGGGGACAGTGGAAACACCATATATTTT	CASSVGDSGNTIYF
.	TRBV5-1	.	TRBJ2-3	TGCGCCAGCAGCCCCGCTTCTACGGAGGATGAAGTTACGCAGTATTTT	CASSPASTEDEVTQYF
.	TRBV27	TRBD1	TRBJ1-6	TGTGCCAGCAGTTTAACCCGGGACAGGGGGAGCTCCTATAATTCACCCCTCCACTTT	CASSLTRDRGSSYNSPLHF
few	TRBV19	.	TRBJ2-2	TGTGCCAGTAGTATCGTGTGGAACACCGGGGAGCTGTTTTTT	CASSIVWNTGELFF
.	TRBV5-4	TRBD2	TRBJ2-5	TGTGCCAGCAGCGCGGTTAGCGGGGGGGCCGTTGAGACCCAGTACTTC	CASSAVSGGAVETQYF
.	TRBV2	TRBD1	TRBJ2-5	TGTGCCAGCACTCCGGGACAGGGATATAAAGAGACCCATTACTTC	CASTPGQGYKETHYF
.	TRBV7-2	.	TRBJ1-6	TGTGCCAGCAGCTCCCCTGGGAGGTACTCACCCCTCCACTTT	CASSSPGRYSPLHF
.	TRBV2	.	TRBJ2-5	TGTGCCAGCAGTACAGCAGAGACCCAGTACTTC	CASSTAETQYF
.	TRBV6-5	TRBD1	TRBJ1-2	TGTGCCAGCAGTCTAGGGACAGGTCGTAACTATGGCTACACCTTC	CASSLGTGRNYGYTF
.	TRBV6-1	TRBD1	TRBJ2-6	TGTGCCAGCAGTGAACAGGGGGCTGGGGCCAACGTCCTGACTTTC	CASSEQGAGANVLTF
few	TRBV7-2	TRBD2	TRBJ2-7	TGTGCCAGCAGCTTCGGGGCGGGGGGGGGTTCCTACGAGCAGTACTTC	CASSFGAGGGSYEQYF
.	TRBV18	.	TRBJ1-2	TGTGCCAGCTCACCAGTAAGAGGGTGCGGCTACACCTTC	CASSPVRGCGYTF
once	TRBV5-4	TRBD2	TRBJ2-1	TGTGCCAGCAGCTTGGGACTAGCGGGGGGGCCGAATGAGCAGTTCTTC	CASSLGLAGGPNEQFF
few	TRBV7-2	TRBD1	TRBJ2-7	TGTGCCAGCAGCGCGAGCGGGACAGGGTTCTACGAGCAGTACTTC	CASSASGTGFYEQYF
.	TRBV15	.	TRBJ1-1	TGTGCCACCAGCAGGGGACTGAGTGAAGTTTCTGAAGCTTTCTTT	CATSRGLSEVSEAFF
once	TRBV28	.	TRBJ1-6	TGTGCCAGCAGTCCCTACGGCGGGGGTAATTCACCCCTCCACTTT	CASSPYGGGNSPLHF
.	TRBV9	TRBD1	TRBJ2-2	TGTGCCAGCAGCGTAGAGGGGGCCCTAAACACCGGGGAGCTGTTTTTT	CASSVEGALNTGELFF
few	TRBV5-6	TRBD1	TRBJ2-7	TGTGCCAGCAGACTTGGGACAGGGAAGGGCCACGAGCAGTACTTC	CASRLGTGKGHEQYF
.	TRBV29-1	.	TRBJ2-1	TGCAGCGTTGATGACAGTCTCCTCCGCGGCCTCTCCTACAATGAGCAGTTCTTC	CSVDDSLLRGLSYNEQFF
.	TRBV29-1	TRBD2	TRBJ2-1	TGCAGCGTTGAAGGGCTCCTAGCGGGGGGCATTGAGCAGTTCTTC	CSVEGLLAGGIEQFF
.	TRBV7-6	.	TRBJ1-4	TGTGCCAGCAGCTTACGCGCAGGGTTTGCAACTAATGAAAAACTGTTTTTT	CASSLRAGFATNEKLFF
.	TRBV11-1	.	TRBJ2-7	TGTGCCAGCAGCTTAGCGAGAAGCTCCTACGAGCAGTACTTC	CASSLARSSYEQYF
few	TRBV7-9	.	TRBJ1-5	TGTGCCAGCAGCTCCGGGGGGAGCAATCAGCCCCAGCATTTT	CASSSGGSNQPQHF
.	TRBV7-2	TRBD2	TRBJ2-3	TGTGCCAGCAGCCCCGGGACTAGCGGCGGCACAGATACGCAGTATTTT	CASSPGTSGGTDTQYF
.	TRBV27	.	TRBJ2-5	TGTGCCAGCAGTTTCTGGAGTGGTCCGAAGTACTTC	CASSFWSGPKYF
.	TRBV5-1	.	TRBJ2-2	TGCGCCAGCAGTACAACGAACACCGGGGAGCTGTTTTTT	CASSTTNTGELFF
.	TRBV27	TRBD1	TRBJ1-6	TGTGCCAGCAGTTACGGGACAGGTAATTCACCCCTCCACTTT	CASSYGTGNSPLHF
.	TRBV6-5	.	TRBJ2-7	TGTGCCAGCACTAGCCGGATGGACGAGCAGTACTTC	CASTSRMDEQYF
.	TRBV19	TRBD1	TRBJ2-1	TGTGCCAGTAGTCCTTGGACAGGGTACGTTCCGAATGAGCAGTTCTTC	CASSPWTGYVPNEQFF